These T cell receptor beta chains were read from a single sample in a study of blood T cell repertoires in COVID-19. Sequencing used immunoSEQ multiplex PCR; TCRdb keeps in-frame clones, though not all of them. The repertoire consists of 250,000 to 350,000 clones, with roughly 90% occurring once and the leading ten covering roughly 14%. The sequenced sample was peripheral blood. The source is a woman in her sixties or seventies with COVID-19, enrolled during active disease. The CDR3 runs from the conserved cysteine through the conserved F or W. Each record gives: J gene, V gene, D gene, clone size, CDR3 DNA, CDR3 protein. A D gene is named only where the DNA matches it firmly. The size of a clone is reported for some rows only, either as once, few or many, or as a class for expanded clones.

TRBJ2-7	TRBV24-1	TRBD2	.	TGTGCCACCAGTGAGTTGGGGACTAGCGGGAAGTACTTC	CATSELGTSGKYF
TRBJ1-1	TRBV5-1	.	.	TGCGCCAGCAGCTCCCGCCTAGAGGTGAACACTGAAGCTTTCTTT	CASSSRLEVNTEAFF
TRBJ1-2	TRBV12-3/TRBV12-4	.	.	TGTGCCAGCAACCTGGCGGGGTTTAGTGGCTACACCTTC	CASNLAGFSGYTF
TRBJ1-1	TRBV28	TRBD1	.	TGTGCCAGCAGTCAACAGGGGGCGGAAGCTTTCTTT	CASSQQGAEAFF
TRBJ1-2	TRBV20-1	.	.	TGCAGTGCTAGAGTATCTTCTGGCTACACCTTC	CSARVSSGYTF
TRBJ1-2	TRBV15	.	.	TGTGCCACCAGCAGAGATAGGACAGTTCGCTATTATGGCTACACCTTC	CATSRDRTVRYYGYTF
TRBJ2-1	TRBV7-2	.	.	TGTGCCAGCAGCCAAACTAGAAACAATGAGCAGTTCTTC	CASSQTRNNEQFF
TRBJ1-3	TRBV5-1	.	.	TGCGCCAGCAGCTTGGCTGCCGGAGGCACTGGAAACACCATATATTTT	CASSLAAGGTGNTIYF
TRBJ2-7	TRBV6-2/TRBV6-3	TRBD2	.	TGTGCCAGCAGTCCCGGCCCTGGGACTAGCGGGGGTTACGAGCAGTACTTC	CASSPGPGTSGGYEQYF
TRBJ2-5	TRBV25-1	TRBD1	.	TGTGCCAGCAGTGGGGACAGCCAAGAGACCCAGTACTTC	CASSGDSQETQYF
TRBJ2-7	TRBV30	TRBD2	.	TGTGCCTGGAGTTTCGGGGGGGACTCCTACGAGCAGTACTTC	CAWSFGGDSYEQYF
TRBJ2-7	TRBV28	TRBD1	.	TGTGCCAGCAGGCCGGGACAGGGGAGATACGAGCAGTACTTC	CASRPGQGRYEQYF
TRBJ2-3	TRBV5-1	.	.	TGCGCCAGCAGCTCTACTCCGGGAGCATTAGATACGCAGTATTTT	CASSSTPGALDTQYF
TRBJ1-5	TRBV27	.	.	TGTGCCAGCAAGTTTCAGGGGATACGGGATCAGCCCCAGCATTTT	CASKFQGIRDQPQHF
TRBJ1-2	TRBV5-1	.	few	TGCGCCAGCAGCCCCCTCGGGGGGGCGCAGGGCTACACCTTC	CASSPLGGAQGYTF
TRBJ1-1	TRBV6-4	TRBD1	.	TGTGCCAGCAGGACAGGGCCCGGCACTGAAGCTTTCTTT	CASRTGPGTEAFF
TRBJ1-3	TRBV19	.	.	TGTGCCAGACACACCAGGGGATCCGCTGGAAACACCATATATTTT	CARHTRGSAGNTIYF
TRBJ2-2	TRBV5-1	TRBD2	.	TGCGCCAGCAGCTTGCGAGCGGGGATGGGGTCCGGGGAGCTGTTTTTT	CASSLRAGMGSGELFF
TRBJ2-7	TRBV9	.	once	TGTGCCAGCAGCGTGGACAGCCCCTACGAGCAGTACTTC	CASSVDSPYEQYF
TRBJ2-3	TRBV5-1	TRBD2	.	TGCGCCAGCAGCTTGGTACTAGCGGGGGGGCAGGATACGCAGTATTTT	CASSLVLAGGQDTQYF